Listed here are 9 T cell receptor beta chains from one sample, sequenced in a study of T cell changes during pregnancy in multiple sclerosis. Profiling relied on immunoSEQ multiplex PCR, and the TCRdb table lists in-frame clones only, not all of them. The sample lists over 80,000 clones, over 85% occurring once. The sample here was peripheral blood, taken in the third trimester of pregnancy. Receptor source: a female donor in good health, enrolled as a control in a pregnancy study.

This chain links TRBV11-2 with TRBJ2-7; 7 bases match TRBD1. V shed 1 base, J shed 5 bases, and the junction held 5 bases outside the gene matches. Germline V gene lookup returns CDR1 SGHAT and CDR2 FQNNGV. The CDR3 runs 14 residues. The CDR3 nucleotides read TGTGCCAGCAGCTTAGGAGACAGGGTTCACGAGCAGTACTTC. This sequence encodes CASSLGDRVHEQYF.

The genes are TRBV7-9 and TRBJ2-7; possible D gene TRBD1, 6 bases. V was trimmed by 5 bases and J by 2 bases, leaving 10 bases between them. This CDR3 has 13 residues. Germline V gives CDR1 SEHNR, CDR2 FQNEAQ (reference sequence). The CDR3 DNA sequence: TGTGCCAGCAGCCAATGGGACACCTACGAGCAGTACTTC. Translated, it gives CASSQWDTYEQYF. Full variable domain (missing parts from reference TRBV7-9 and TRBJ2-7): DTGVSQNPRHKITKRGQNVTFRCDPISEHNRLYWYRQTLGQGPEFLTYFQNEAQLEKSRLLSDRFSAERPKGSFSTLEIQRTEQGDSAMYLCASSQWDTYEQYFGPGTRLTVT.

This sequence joins TRBV19 and TRBJ2-3, with 10 positions matching TRBD2. Germline-derived CDR1 and CDR2 are LNHDA and SQIVND (reference sequence). The trim removed 6 bases at V and 0 bases at J, leaving 0 bases unmatched. The CDR3 length is 14 residues. CDR3 in DNA: TGTGCCAGTAGAGCGGGAGGGAGCACAGATACGCAGTATTTT. Translating it yields CASRAGGSTDTQYF.

The chain has TRBV10-2 and TRBJ2-2; perhaps TRBD2 as D (7 bases). V gave up 8 bases and J gave up 6 bases, with 13 bases separating them. The CDR3 loop spans 13 amino acids. Germline V gene data show CDR1 as WSHSY and CDR2 as SAAADI. The CDR3 coding sequence is TGCGCCAGCGTAATGGGGGGGCCCGGGGAGCTGTTTTTT. This encodes CASVMGGPGELFF.

CDR3 loop: CASSEKGKTGVYEQYF. The CDR3 DNA reads TGTGCCAGCAGTGAAAAGGGGAAGACAGGGGTGTACGAGCAGTACTTC. The rearrangement links TRBV6-1 to TRBJ2-7, with 8 bases identical to TRBD1. Germline assignment: CDR1 MNHNS and CDR2 SASEGT. CDR3 length equals 16 residues. V shed 2 bases and J 4 bases; nucleotides not matched to a gene: 10.

The chain couples TRBV4-2 to TRBJ2-3, with 7 bases matching TRBD2. Germline trimming cut 0 bases from V and 2 bases from J; bases unmatched to any gene: 8. The germline CDR1 and CDR2 sequences are LGHNA and YNFKEQ. The CDR3 contains 17 residues. The CDR3 is CASSQDLAAGTTDTQYF. In nucleotides, the CDR3 is TGTGCCAGCAGCCAAGATCTAGCAGCGGGGACCACAGATACGCAGTATTTT.

V and J are TRBV5-1 and TRBJ1-3, with a tentative D call TRBD1 (5 bases). Germline V gives CDR1 SGHRS, CDR2 YFSETQ. This CDR3 has 15 amino acids. The germline V and J ends were trimmed by 2 bases and 0 bases, with 9 bases remaining between them. This CDR3 reads CASSLRGDSGNTIYF. The DNA for the CDR3 is TGCGCCAGCAGCTTACGGGGGGACTCTGGAAACACCATATATTTT. The complete variable domain, with remaining parts taken from reference TRBV5-1 and TRBJ1-3, reads KAGVTQTPRYLIKTRGQQVTLSCSPISGHRSVSWYQQTPGQGLQFLFEYFSETQRNKGNFPGRFSGRQFSNSRSEMNVSTLELGDSALYLCASSLRGDSGNTIYFGEGSWLTVV.

The chain couples TRBV28 to TRBJ2-7, with a weak D call TRBD2 (6 bases). V was trimmed by 5 bases and J by 0 bases, leaving 17 bases between them. CDR1 MDHEN and CDR2 SYDVKM come from the germline V gene. The CDR3 covers 16 residues. As DNA, the CDR3 is TGTGCCAGCAGTCCTCTCTGGGCGGGACCCTCCTACGAGCAGTACTTC. Translating gives CASSPLWAGPSYEQYF.

The chain recombines TRBV2 with TRBJ1-2; the D is unclear. The CDR3 has 14 amino acids. V was pared by 1 base and J by 2 bases, with 8 bases between. Per germline, CDR1 SNHLY and CDR2 FYNNEI. CDR3 loop: CASSEGLGNYGYTF. In nucleotides, the CDR3 is TGTGCCAGCAGTGAAGGCCTCGGGAACTATGGCTACACCTTC.